Following are 14 T cell receptor beta chains from one sample sequenced in a study of glioma-infiltrating T cells after dendritic cell vaccination. Time point denoted: after dendritic cell vaccination, including at tumor progression/relapse. TCRdb keeps only in-frame clones here, not all; method: immunoSEQ multiplex PCR. The top ten clones hold 2.1% of a sample with some 90,000 clones, approximately 80% of them seen once. The specimen was blood, collected after dendritic cell vaccination. These receptors were obtained from a human donor with glioblastoma.

This chain uses TRBV5-1 with TRBJ2-1, with 7 bases aligning to TRBD1. Per germline, CDR1 SGHRS and CDR2 YFSETQ. The CDR3 is made up of 14 amino acids. V shed 4 bases, J shed 10 bases, and the junction held 11 bases outside the gene matches. CDR3 amino acids: CASSLGQVGLEQFF. CDR3 DNA: TGCGCCAGCAGCCTAGGACAGGTTGGCCTCGAGCAGTTCTTC.

The J gene is TRBJ1-3, the V gene TRBV28; D gene ambiguous. This CDR3 has 14 amino acids. With 5 bases removed from V and 7 bases from J, the gap between germline ends came to 15 bases. Looked up from germline, CDR1 is MDHEN and CDR2 is SYDVKM. In nucleotides, the CDR3 is TGTGCCAGCAGTGAGGGTGGGGTTGGGAACACCATATATTTT. Residues: CASSEGGVGNTIYF.

The rearrangement uses TRBV12-5 and TRBJ1-6; 7 bases are shared with TRBD1. Germline CDR1 LGHNT, CDR2 FRNRAP. J lost 2 bases, V lost 3 bases, and 4 bases had no gene match. The length of the CDR3 is 16 residues. The CDR3 region has the DNA TGTGCTAGTGGTTTCACAGGGGTGGCCTATAATTCACCCCTCCACTTT. As protein: CASGFTGVAYNSPLHF.

The rearrangement joins TRBV6-1 to TRBJ2-1, with TRBD1 matching over 7 bases. The CDR3 has 13 amino acids. V was clipped by 2 bases and J by 7 bases; unmatched bases: 2. The V gene's germline CDR1 is MNHNS and CDR2 SASEGT. CDR3 loop: CASSEKDRNEQFF. The CDR3, as DNA: TGTGCCAGCAGTGAAAAGGACAGGAATGAGCAGTTCTTC.

V gene TRBV19 combines with J gene TRBJ2-1; D is perhaps TRBD2 (5 bases). Trimming left V 6 bases short and J 4 bases short, with 19 bases between. The CDR3 spans 16 residues. CDR1 is LNHDA, CDR2 SQIVND, per germline (reference sequence). CDR3 residues: CASSAPLRARYNEQFF. CDR3 nucleotide sequence: TGTGCCAGTAGCGCCCCCCTGAGGGCTAGATACAATGAGCAGTTCTTC. Supplemented by reference TRBV19 and TRBJ2-1, the full variable domain reads DGGITQSPKYLFRKEGQNVTLSCEQNLNHDAMYWYRQDPGQGLRLIYYSQIVNDFQKGDIAEGYSVSREKKESFPLTVTSAQKNPTAFYLCASSAPLRARYNEQFFGPGTRLTVL.

This chain uses TRBV7-2 with TRBJ2-2, with D hard to call. V dropped 0 bases and J dropped 5 bases, with 13 bases sitting between them. From germline, CDR1 is SGHTA and CDR2 FQGNSA. The CDR3 is made up of 16 amino acids. The CDR3 protein is CASSLASVVGTGELFF. CDR3 DNA: TGTGCCAGCAGCTTAGCGTCCGTGGTCGGTACCGGGGAGCTGTTTTTT.

This clone came up a few times. CDR3 DNA: TGTGCCAGCAGTTTGGAGGGCCGGGAGCAGTACTTC. Its translation: CASSLEGREQYF. The chain couples TRBV28 to TRBJ2-7; D perhaps matches TRBD2 (6 bases). The CDR3 covers 12 residues. V was pared by 3 bases and J by 7 bases, with 10 bases between. Germline CDR1 reads MDHEN; CDR2 reads SYDVKM.

The V gene is TRBV10-3, the J gene TRBJ1-4; 7 positions match TRBD1. Trimming removed 6 bases from V and 13 bases from J; junction bases left unmatched: 11. The length of the CDR3 is 13 residues. Germline CDR1 and CDR2: ENHRY and SYGVKD. CDR3 sequence reads: CAISDRDGKGLFF. The CDR3 DNA is TGTGCCATCAGCGACAGGGACGGGAAGGGACTGTTTTTT.

V gene TRBV2 combines with J gene TRBJ1-2, with 10 bases that match TRBD1. The length of the CDR3 is 14 residues. Per germline, CDR1 SNHLY and CDR2 FYNNEI. J lost 8 bases, V lost 8 bases, and 11 bases had no gene match. CDR3: CASRPRQGAKGYTF. The CDR3 bases are TGTGCCAGCCGACCGAGACAGGGGGCGAAAGGCTACACCTTC.

As concerns this clone: One junction end disagrees with the germline gene, perhaps due to a read error. This sequence joins TRBV11-2 and TRBJ1-1; D possibly corresponds to TRBD1 (5 bases). CDR1 SGHAT and CDR2 FQNNGV come from the germline V gene. The CDR3 totals 14 residues. In DNA, the CDR3 is TGTGCCAGCAGCCCCAATGGGGCTCTTGGATCGTGGGGCTTT. Protein product: CASSPNGALGSWGF.

The V and J genes are TRBV7-8 and TRBJ2-3; D ambiguous. The CDR3 is 13 amino acids. Germline loops: CDR1 SGHVS, CDR2 FQNEAQ. V lost 2 bases and J 5 bases, leaving 8 bases between the germline ends. CDR3 DNA sequence: TGTGCCAGCAGCTTACGCGGTCGAGATACGCAGTATTTT. Amino acid sequence: CASSLRGRDTQYF.

The V call is TRBV15, the J call TRBJ1-6; a possible D gene is TRBD1 (5 bases). Germline CDR1 reads LNHNV; CDR2 reads YYDKDF (reference sequence). CDR3 size: 17 residues. V lost 1 base, J lost 0 bases, and 10 bases lay in between. CDR3 loop: CATSRGDGGSYNSPLHF. The CDR3 region has the DNA TGTGCCACCAGCAGAGGAGACGGGGGCTCCTATAATTCACCCCTCCACTTT.

The DNA for the CDR3 is TGTGCCAGCAGCTTAGGTGACAGGAACCAAGAGACCCAGTACTTC. Translating gives CASSLGDRNQETQYF. The chain uses TRBV7-2 and TRBJ2-5; maybe TRBD1 (6 bases). Germline CDR1 and CDR2: SGHTA and FQGNSA. CDR3 length: 15 residues. Trimming removed 1 base from V and 0 bases from J, with 9 bases in between.

The chain recombines TRBV6-4 with TRBJ2-2, with D perhaps TRBD2 (5 bases). The V end lost 2 bases, the J end lost 4 bases, and 5 bases lay between the germline ends. The CDR3 runs to 13 residues. CDR1 is MRHNA, CDR2 SNTAGT, per germline. CDR3 bases: TGTGCCAGCAGTGACACTAGCACCGGGGAGCTGTTTTTT. It yields the protein CASSDTSTGELFF.